This TCR beta chain was sequenced during a study of patients and donors after allogeneic stem cell transplantation. Trimming stripped 6 bases from V and 0 bases from J, with 15 bases between. Germline V lookup: CDR1 LGHNA, CDR2 YNFKEQ. This CDR3 contains 15 residues. TCRdb processed the RT-PCR reads anew with MiXCR; each CDR3 protein has one entry. This sample yields around 150,000 distinct CDR3 sequences, of which about 40% are seen a single time; 50% to 65% belongs to the top ten. This sequence originates from a human donor who was either an allogeneic HSCT recipient or a stem cell or donor lymphocyte infusion donor (not recorded which). It is not recorded whose cells these are; they may come from a transplant donor. The rearrangement uses TRBV4-2 and TRBJ2-7; tentatively, D is TRBD2 (6 bases). Sequencing was carried out using blood, either unsorted or a sorted T cell fraction (not recorded which). The CDR3: CASSQTSGGSYEQYF. The CDR3 region has the DNA TGTGCCAGCAGTCAGACTAGTGGCGGCTCCTACGAGCAGTACTTC.